This T cell receptor beta chain came from a study of CD8 T cells in Susac syndrome. Sequencing of TCR beta was carried out in blood CD8+ and CD4+ T cells. Controls were drawn from healthy donors and were matched for age and sex. Germline V gene data show CDR1 as LGHNT and CDR2 as FRNRAP. The CDR3 is 13 residues long. The V and J ends lost 4 bases and 2 bases, in that order; junction bases with no gene match: 1. The RNA input was roughly 0.45 to 1 ug, and it was reverse transcribed with random hexamers. Each CDR3 protein gets one entry after TCRdb re-called the immunoSEQ multiplex PCR reads with MiXCR. The sample has fewer than 35,000 distinct CDR3 sequences; around 95% are singletons.

The V and J genes are TRBV12-5 and TRBJ1-2, with TRBD1 matching over 7 bases. This clonotype was sampled from a human donor in good health. Specimen: CD8+ T cells from PBMCs. The CDR3 DNA follows: TGTGCTAGTGGTTCCAGGGGGAACTATGGCTACACCTTC. Translating gives CASGSRGNYGYTF.